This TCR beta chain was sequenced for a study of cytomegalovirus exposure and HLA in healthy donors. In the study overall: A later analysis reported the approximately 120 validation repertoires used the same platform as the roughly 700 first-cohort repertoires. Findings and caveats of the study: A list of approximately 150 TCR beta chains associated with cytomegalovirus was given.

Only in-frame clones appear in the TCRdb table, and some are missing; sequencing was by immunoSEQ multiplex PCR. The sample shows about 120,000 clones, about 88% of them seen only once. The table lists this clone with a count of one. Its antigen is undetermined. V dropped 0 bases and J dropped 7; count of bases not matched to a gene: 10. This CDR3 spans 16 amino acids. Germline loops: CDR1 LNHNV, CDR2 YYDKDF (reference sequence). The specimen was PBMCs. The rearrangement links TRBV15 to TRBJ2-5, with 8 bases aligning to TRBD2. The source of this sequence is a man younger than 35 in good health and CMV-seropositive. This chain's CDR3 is CATSRDRRGVEGTQYF. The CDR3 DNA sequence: TGTGCCACCAGCAGAGATCGGCGGGGGGTGGAAGGGACCCAGTACTTC.